A few counts support the clone carrying this TCR beta chain. TCRdb processed the 5' RACE reads anew with MiXCR; each CDR3 protein has one entry. This sample carries hundreds of thousands of distinct CDR3 sequences, about 20% of them seen once, and the ten largest clones take around 12%. The sample comes from a study of identical twins. Per germline, CDR1 DFQATT and CDR2 SNEGSKA (reference sequence). The V end was cut by 0 bases, the J end by 7 bases, with 13 bases between. The CDR3 sequence is 14 residues long. These data were likewise used in another study, on T cells expressing NK-cell markers. From that report: Four of the donors also had these clonotypes leading their CD3+CD56-NKG2C+ fraction.

Sequences were obtained from PBMCs. This sequence originates from a woman younger than 35 in good health. The rearrangement links TRBV20-1 to TRBJ1-5; the D is unclear. The CDR3 coding sequence is TGCAGTGCTAGAGACGCCCGGTGGGAACAGCCCCAGCATTTT. Amino acid sequence: CSARDARWEQPQHF.